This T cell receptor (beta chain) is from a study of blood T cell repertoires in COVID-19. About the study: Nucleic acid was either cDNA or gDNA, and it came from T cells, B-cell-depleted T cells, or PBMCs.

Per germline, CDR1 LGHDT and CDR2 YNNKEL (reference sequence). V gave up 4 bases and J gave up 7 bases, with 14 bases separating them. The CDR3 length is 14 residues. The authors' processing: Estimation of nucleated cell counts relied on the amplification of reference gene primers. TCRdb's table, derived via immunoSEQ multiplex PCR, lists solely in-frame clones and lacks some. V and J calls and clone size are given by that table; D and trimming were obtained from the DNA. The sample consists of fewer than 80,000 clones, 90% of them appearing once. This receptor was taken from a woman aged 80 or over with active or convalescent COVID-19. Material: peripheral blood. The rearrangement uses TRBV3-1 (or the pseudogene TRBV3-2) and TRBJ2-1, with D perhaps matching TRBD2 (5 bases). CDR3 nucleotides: TGTGCCAGCAGCCTTCGGGGAAACGGGAATGAGCAGTTCTTC. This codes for CASSLRGNGNEQFF.